This entry describes one TCR beta chain. Random-hexamer reverse transcription was applied to about 0.45 to 1 ug RNA. Each CDR3 protein is one row after TCRdb ran MiXCR on the immunoSEQ multiplex PCR reads. The sample shows about 120,000 distinct CDR3 sequences, approximately 96% of them seen only once. The data were obtained in a study of CD8 T cells in Susac syndrome. V was trimmed by 3 bases and J by 0 bases, leaving 5 bases between them. Germline V gene sequence: CDR1 SGHVS, CDR2 FQNEAQ. This CDR3 region has 14 residues. The clonotype was recovered from a human donor with Susac syndrome. Sample: CD8+ T cells from PBMCs. The J gene is TRBJ1-4, the V gene TRBV7-8; D gene unclear. The DNA of the CDR3 is TGTGCCAGCAGCTTTACAACAACTAATGAAAAACTGTTTTTT. It encodes CASSFTTTNEKLFF.